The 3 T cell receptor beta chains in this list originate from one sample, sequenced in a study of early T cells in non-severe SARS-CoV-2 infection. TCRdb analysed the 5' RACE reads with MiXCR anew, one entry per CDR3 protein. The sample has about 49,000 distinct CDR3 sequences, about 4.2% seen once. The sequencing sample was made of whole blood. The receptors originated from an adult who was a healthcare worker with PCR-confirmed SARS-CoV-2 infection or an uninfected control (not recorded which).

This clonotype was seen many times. The CDR3 DNA sequence: TGTGCCAGCAGCCTATTAGCGGGGGGCCCCGCAGATACGCAGTATTTT. It specifies CASSLLAGGPADTQYF. The rearrangement links TRBV7-9 to TRBJ2-3; 10 nucleotides line up with TRBD2. V shed 5 bases and J 4 bases; nucleotides not matched to a gene: 9. The CDR3 loop spans 16 amino acids. Germline values: CDR1 SEHNR, CDR2 FQNEAQ (reference sequence).

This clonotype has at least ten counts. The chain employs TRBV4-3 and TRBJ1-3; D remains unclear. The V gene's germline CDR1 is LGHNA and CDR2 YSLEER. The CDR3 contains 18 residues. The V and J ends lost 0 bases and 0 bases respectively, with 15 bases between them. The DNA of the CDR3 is TGCGCCAGCAGCCAAGATATTTTCGAGGCCAGCTCTGGAAACACCATATATTTT. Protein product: CASSQDIFEASSGNTIYF.

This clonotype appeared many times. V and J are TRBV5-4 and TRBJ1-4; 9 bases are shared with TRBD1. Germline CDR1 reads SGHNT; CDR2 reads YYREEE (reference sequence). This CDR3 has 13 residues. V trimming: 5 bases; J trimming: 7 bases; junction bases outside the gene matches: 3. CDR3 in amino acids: CASSPDRGEKLFF. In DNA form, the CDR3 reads TGTGCCAGCAGTCCGGACAGGGGTGAAAAACTGTTTTTT.